Presented here are 7 T cell receptor beta chains from one specimen sequenced in a study of T cell repertoires in cytomegalovirus infection. Each CDR3 protein is one row after TCRdb ran MiXCR on the reads. This sample has about 490,000 distinct CDR3 sequences, with about 11% found just once. Source material: PBMCs. Receptors originate from a human donor in good health (CMV status not recorded). Some clones in this sample may be carry-over from other donors' samples.

The rearrangement uses TRBV15 and TRBJ2-5; 9 positions agree with TRBD1. CDR1 is LNHNV, CDR2 YYDKDF, per germline (reference sequence). Germline trimming cut 2 bases from V and 4 bases from J; bases unmatched to any gene: 5. The CDR3 runs 15 residues. The CDR3 spells CATSRRTGASETQYF. CDR3 sequence (DNA): TGTGCCACCAGCAGACGGACAGGGGCGTCAGAGACCCAGTACTTC.

This clonotype was found many times. The CDR3 coding sequence is TGTGCCAGCAACAGAGACAGGGCTAAATCACCCCTCCACTTT. Translation: CASNRDRAKSPLHF. The rearrangement uses TRBV7-2 and TRBJ1-6, with 7 bases matching TRBD1. This CDR3 contains 14 residues. J lost 10 bases, V lost 7 bases, and 10 bases had no gene match. The germline gives CDR1 SGHTA, CDR2 FQGNSA.

This clonotype has a handful of counts. The rearrangement uses TRBV7-3 and TRBJ2-1, with no clear D. The V and J ends lost 2 bases and 4 bases respectively, with 6 bases between them. The CDR3 length is 13 residues. Germline lookup yields CDR1 SGHTA and CDR2 FQGTGA. Here the CDR3 DNA reads TGTGCCAGCAGCTTAGAAGATTACAATGAGCAGTTCTTC. This codes for CASSLEDYNEQFF.

At least ten counts were recorded for this clonotype. The chain's CDR3 is CASSLGPTSTDTQYF. As DNA, the CDR3 is TGTGCCAGCAGCTTGGGCCCAACTAGCACAGATACGCAGTATTTT. The chain uses TRBV5-4 and TRBJ2-3; D is unclear. Per germline, CDR1 SGHNT and CDR2 YYREEE (reference sequence). Trimming took off 0 bases at V and 0 bases at J, with 8 bases between the two ends. CDR3 length equals 15 residues.

This clonotype was recorded many times. The chain combines TRBV7-9 with TRBJ2-1, with 11 bases that match TRBD2. This CDR3 region has 17 residues. The V gene end was trimmed by 1 base and the J gene end by 1 base; junction bases not matched to a gene: 3. The germline V gene encodes CDR1 SEHNR and CDR2 FQNEAQ (reference sequence). DNA for the CDR3: TGTGCCAGCAGCTTAGTGGGACTAGCGGCTTCCTACAATGAGCAGTTCTTC. This sequence encodes CASSLVGLAASYNEQFF.

This clonotype was seen many times. The chain couples TRBV25-1 to TRBJ1-2; D gene ambiguous. In germline, CDR1 is MGHDK, CDR2 SYGVNS. Deletions cut 8 bases from V and 4 bases from J, with 20 bases between. The CDR3 has 15 residues. The CDR3 bases are TGTGCCAGCGGAAACCAGGACGAGGCTGTCTATGGCTACACCTTC. Amino acids: CASGNQDEAVYGYTF.

The sample holds many counts of this clonotype. The chain links TRBV10-3 to TRBJ1-5; D may be TRBD1 (6 bases). This CDR3 is built from 13 residues. Germline CDR1 is ENHRY and CDR2 is SYGVKD. The V end was cut by 7 bases, the J end by 7 bases, with 14 bases between. As DNA, the CDR3 is TGTGCCATCAATACAGGGCCGGGACAGCCCCAGCATTTT. It encodes CAINTGPGQPQHF.